These 27 T cell receptor beta chains were sequenced from one sample in a study of Graves' ophthalmopathy and Graves' hyperthyroidism. Investigators amplified TCR beta CDR3 regions from RNA transcripts. HTBI primers served in a first-round RT-PCR, which a second-round multiplex PCR followed. TCRdb re-called the multiplex PCR reads through MiXCR, storing one row per CDR3 protein. The sample holds over 500,000 distinct CDR3 sequences, about 20% seen once. Sequenced: peripheral blood. The source is a woman aged 18-29 years with stable Graves' hyperthyroidism. Some clones in this sample may be carry-over from other donors' samples.

This clonotype was detected ten times or more. The chain links TRBV12-3 or TRBV12-4 to TRBJ1-2, with 7 bases that match TRBD1. Unmatched junction bases numbered 3, after V lost 5 bases and J lost 0 bases. The CDR3 loop spans 14 amino acids. CDR3 sequence (DNA): TGTGCCAGCAGTACGGACAGGCCTAACTATGGCTACACCTTC. Its translation is CASSTDRPNYGYTF.

This clonotype showed up just a few times. The chain joins TRBV28 to TRBJ1-5; a weak D match, TRBD1 (5 bases). CDR1 is MDHEN and CDR2 is SYDVKM in the germline V gene. This CDR3 is built from 16 residues. V was clipped by 3 bases and J by 1 base, with 13 bases between them. As DNA, the CDR3 is TGTGCCAGCAGTTTTACCGATTCAGGGAGCAATCAGCCCCAGCATTTT. It codes for CASSFTDSGSNQPQHF.

This clonotype occurred many times. The chain couples TRBV27 to TRBJ1-1; D is ambiguous. V was trimmed by 0 bases and J by 4 bases, leaving 9 bases between them. Germline V CDR1 and CDR2: MNHEY, SMNVEV (reference sequence). This CDR3 contains 14 residues. The CDR3 sequence is CASSLSPAVTEAFF. CDR3 bases: TGTGCCAGCAGTTTATCCCCGGCGGTCACTGAAGCTTTCTTT.

This clonotype showed up many times. The chain uses TRBV20-1 and TRBJ2-5; 12 bases are shared with TRBD2. Germline V gene data show CDR1 as DFQATT and CDR2 as SNEGSKA (reference sequence). Trimming removed 3 bases from V and 2 bases from J; junction bases left unmatched: 4. This CDR3 contains 15 residues. This CDR3 reads CSASLAGGYQETQYF. The CDR3 region has the DNA TGCAGTGCTAGTCTAGCGGGAGGGTATCAAGAGACCCAGTACTTC.

In this sample, this clonotype turned up many times. This rearrangement joins TRBV9 to TRBJ1-5, with 8 bases aligning to TRBD1. Trimming at V came to 2 bases and at J to 4 bases, leaving 5 bases not matched to a gene. The CDR3 spans 15 residues. Germline V gene lookup returns CDR1 SGDLS and CDR2 YYNGEE. The CDR3 coding sequence is TGTGCCAGCAGCGTTGGACAGGGAATAAATCAGCCCCAGCATTTT. It encodes CASSVGQGINQPQHF.

Details on this clonotype: The final CDR3 position lacks the conserved phenylalanine or tryptophan, pointing to a likely read error. The rearrangement links TRBV20-1 to TRBJ2-7, with D possibly being TRBD2 (6 bases). The germline V gene has CDR1 DFQATT and CDR2 SNEGSKA (reference sequence). The CDR3 runs to 17 residues. This CDR3 is CSARLVGGTGVLDEQYL. The CDR3 DNA sequence: TGCAGCGCTAGATTGGTGGGCGGTACGGGGGTTCTCGACGAGCAGTACTTG.

This clonotype was seen once. The genes are TRBV20-1 and TRBJ1-2; 8 nucleotides match TRBD1. The CDR3 runs 12 residues. J was trimmed by 8 bases and V by 3 bases; bases with no gene match: 5. Germline V CDR1 and CDR2: DFQATT, SNEGSKA (reference sequence). The chain's CDR3 is CSARTGESGYTF. DNA of the CDR3: TGCAGTGCTAGGACAGGGGAAAGCGGCTACACCTTC.

There are many counts of this clonotype. This sequence joins TRBV12-3 or TRBV12-4 and TRBJ1-2; no reliable D call. The CDR3 length is 14 residues. Trimming stripped 6 bases from V and 2 bases from J, with 13 bases between. Here the CDR3 reads CASSPVGANYGYTF. The DNA of the CDR3 is TGTGCCAGCAGCCCTGTGGGAGCCAACTATGGCTACACCTTC.

This clonotype was counted at least ten times. Being one base from a much bigger clone, this may be a read error. V and J are TRBV28 and TRBJ1-5; 8 positions match TRBD1. This CDR3 region has 14 residues. Germline CDR1 is MDHEN and CDR2 is SYDVKM. After removal of 6 bases from V and 9 bases from J, the junction contained 10 bases not matched to a gene. The CDR3 is CASSNQGAIRPQHF. The CDR3 DNA reads TGTGCCAGCAGCAACCAGGGGGCGATTCGGCCCCAGCATTTT.

The table lists this clonotype with many counts. The chain combines TRBV7-9 with TRBJ1-1; a possible D gene is TRBD1 (5 bases). Deletions cut 6 bases from V and 0 bases from J, with 8 bases between. Germline V CDR1 and CDR2: SEHNR, FQNEAQ (reference sequence). The CDR3 spans 13 residues. The CDR3 here is CASRAGMNTEAFF. The CDR3 bases are TGTGCCAGCAGAGCAGGGATGAACACTGAAGCTTTCTTT.

Comments on this clonotype: This may come from a read error, since a much larger clone is one base off. This chain links TRBV11-2 with TRBJ2-7; the D gene is possibly TRBD1 (6 bases). V lost 3 bases, J lost 6 bases, and 24 bases lay in between. Germline V gene sequence: CDR1 SGHAT, CDR2 FQNNGV. This CDR3 has 17 residues. In DNA form, the CDR3 reads TGTGCCAGCAGCTTTCGCTCCCCGGGCAGGGGCAAGGGCGAGCAGTACTTC. It specifies CASSFRSPGRGKGEQYF.

The rearrangement uses TRBV10-3 and TRBJ2-5; D perhaps matches TRBD2 (6 bases). The V gene's germline CDR1 is ENHRY and CDR2 SYGVKD. The CDR3 extends over 14 amino acids. Between the trimmed V and J ends, which lost 4 bases and 2 bases, there was a span of 11 bases. CDR3 amino acids: CAISGGAVQETQYF. Here the CDR3 DNA reads TGTGCCATCAGTGGCGGGGCGGTTCAAGAGACCCAGTACTTC.

This clonotype was counted many times. The V gene is TRBV20-1, the J gene TRBJ1-1, with D unclear. From germline, CDR1 is DFQATT and CDR2 SNEGSKA (reference sequence). This CDR3 is built from 11 residues. The V gene lost 7 bases and the J gene lost 2 bases, with 8 bases spanning the gap. The DNA of the CDR3 is TGCAGTGTTCAGATTAACACTGAAGCTTTCTTT. As protein: CSVQINTEAFF.

In the case of this clonotype: A much larger clonotype is one base distant, so this may be a read error. Because the CDR3 is missing its conserved closing phenylalanine or tryptophan, this is likely a read error. This chain connects TRBV28 to TRBJ1-3, with 11 bases fitting TRBD1. V dropped 6 bases and J dropped 9; count of bases not matched to a gene: 7. CDR1 and CDR2 (germline): MDHEN, SYDVKM. The CDR3 totals 14 residues. CDR3 coding DNA: TGTGCCAGCAGCTGGACAGGGGGCCCCACCACCATATATGTT. Its protein product is CASSWTGGPTTIYV.

This clonotype appeared many times. The genes are TRBV7-2 and TRBJ2-7; the match to TRBD2 covers 10 bases. J was trimmed by 7 bases and V by 4 bases; bases with no gene match: 10. The CDR3 spans 15 residues. The germline gives CDR1 SGHTA, CDR2 FQGNSA. The DNA for the CDR3 is TGTGCCAGCAGCTCCAGCAGCGGGAGGGCCCGGGAGCAGTACTTC. Amino acids: CASSSSSGRAREQYF.

Only a few counts were recorded for this clonotype. The chain combines TRBV29-1 with TRBJ2-5, with D tentatively TRBD2 (6 bases). The CDR3 is made up of 15 amino acids. CDR1 is SQVTM, CDR2 ANQGSEA, per germline. V shed 0 bases and J shed 1 base, with 12 bases lying between them. The CDR3 reads CSVEEFERAQETQYF. The CDR3 region has the DNA TGCAGCGTTGAAGAGTTTGAGCGGGCCCAAGAGACCCAGTACTTC.

The V call is TRBV28, the J call TRBJ1-1; D possibly corresponds to TRBD1 (5 bases). Per the germline V gene, CDR1 is MDHEN and CDR2 is SYDVKM. This CDR3 has 13 residues. V lost 7 bases, J lost 4 bases, and 13 bases lay in between. The CDR3 loop reads CASIPPGGTEAFF. The CDR3 DNA reads TGTGCCAGCATCCCACCGGGGGGCACTGAAGCTTTCTTT.

This clonotype was seen more than once but under ten times. The chain joins TRBV6-1 to TRBJ2-7, with D maybe TRBD2 (6 bases). Germline values: CDR1 MNHNS, CDR2 SASEGT. Trimming removed 1 base at V and 3 bases at J, with 13 bases between. CDR3 length: 15 amino acids. The chain's CDR3 is CASSEGPRLDYEQYF. The CDR3 coding sequence is TGTGCCAGCAGTGAAGGTCCAAGACTAGACTACGAGCAGTACTTC.

The chain has TRBV2 and TRBJ1-6; D might be TRBD1 (6 bases). With 5 bases removed from V and 8 bases from J, the gap between germline ends came to 16 bases. The length of the CDR3 is 15 residues. Germline V CDR1 and CDR2: SNHLY, FYNNEI. This chain's CDR3 is CASSRRGAGDSPLHF. The CDR3 DNA reads TGTGCCAGCAGTCGCCGGGGGGCAGGAGATTCACCCCTCCACTTT.

This clonotype occurred many times. The J gene is TRBJ2-4, the V gene TRBV27; D is possibly TRBD2 (5 bases). CDR3 length: 15 amino acids. CDR1 and CDR2 from the germline V gene are MNHEY and SMNVEV (reference sequence). Trimming took off 3 bases at V and 0 bases at J, with 9 bases between the two ends. As DNA, the CDR3 is TGTGCCAGCAGTTTCAGCGGTTTAGCCAAAAACATTCAGTACTTC. Protein sequence: CASSFSGLAKNIQYF.

This clonotype came up many times. The CDR3 coding sequence is TGTGCCAGCAGCTTAGCAGGGGCTCAGTCACCCCTCCACTTT. Its translation: CASSLAGAQSPLHF. The rearrangement links TRBV7-3 to TRBJ1-6, with a tentative D call TRBD1 (6 bases). V dropped 2 bases and J dropped 10 bases, with 12 bases sitting between them. The CDR3 extends over 14 amino acids. Per the germline V gene, CDR1 is SGHTA and CDR2 is FQGTGA. The full variable domain, completed using reference TRBV7-3 and TRBJ1-6, is GAGVSQTPSNKVTEKGKYVELRCDPISGHTALYWYRQSLGQGPEFLIYFQGTGAADDSGLPNDRFFAVRPEGSVSTLKIQRTERGDSAVYLCASSLAGAQSPLHFGNGTRLTVT.

The chain joins TRBV14 to TRBJ2-6, with TRBD1 matching over 7 bases. Trimming at V came to 4 bases and at J to 0 bases, leaving 6 bases not matched to a gene. Germline lookup yields CDR1 SGHDN and CDR2 FVKESK. This CDR3 contains 17 residues. For the CDR3, the DNA is TGTGCCAGCAGCCTTCAGACAGGGCCCTCTGGGGCCAACGTCCTGACTTTC. It translates to CASSLQTGPSGANVLTF.

This clonotype was detected a few times. This chain joins TRBV28 and TRBJ2-7, with 7 positions matching TRBD1. Trimming removed 3 bases from V and 5 bases from J; junction bases left unmatched: 7. This CDR3 has 14 residues. The V gene's germline CDR1 is MDHEN and CDR2 SYDVKM. For the CDR3, the DNA is TGTGCCAGCAGTTTGACGGGACAGTCCCACGAGCAGTACTTC. This codes for CASSLTGQSHEQYF.

V is TRBV6-4 and J is TRBJ2-1, with D unclear. This CDR3 contains 14 residues. Germline loops: CDR1 MRHNA, CDR2 SNTAGT. Trimming took 4 bases from V and 0 from J, leaving 7 bases between them. The CDR3 loop reads CASSARASYNEQFF. The DNA of the CDR3 is TGTGCCAGCAGTGCCCGAGCCTCCTACAATGAGCAGTTCTTC.

This clonotype was observed a handful of times. This chain joins TRBV6-1 and TRBJ1-2; weak D call: TRBD1 (5 bases). Germline CDR1 MNHNS, CDR2 SASEGT. Trimming cost V 6 bases and J 4 bases, with 15 bases left between them. The CDR3 is 14 amino acids. DNA for the CDR3: TGTGCCAGCAGGGGGCAGGCAGTAGGCTATGGCTACACCTTC. Its translation: CASRGQAVGYGYTF.

This clonotype was counted many times. This sequence joins TRBV20-1 and TRBJ1-3, with TRBD1 identical over 7 bases. V dropped 3 bases and J dropped 4; count of bases not matched to a gene: 6. Germline assignment: CDR1 DFQATT and CDR2 SNEGSKA (reference sequence). The CDR3 sequence is 14 residues long. The CDR3 DNA reads TGCAGTGCTAGCTCCGGGACAGCCGGAAACACCATATATTTT. Residues: CSASSGTAGNTIYF.

This clonotype was counted at least ten times. The DNA of the CDR3 is TGTGCCAGCAGTTCGCGACAGTCAACCCTTAGGTCCAAAAACATTCAGTACTTC. Its translation is CASSSRQSTLRSKNIQYF. V gene TRBV12-3 or TRBV12-4 combines with J gene TRBJ2-4, with D tentatively TRBD1 (5 bases). This CDR3 comprises 18 residues. V dropped 4 bases and J dropped 2 bases, with 21 bases sitting between them.